Listed below are T cell receptor beta chains from one sample, sequenced in a study of STAT5B mutations in CD4+ large granular lymphocyte leukemia. Profiled with immunoSEQ multiplex PCR; TCRdb holds only in-frame clones, not every one. The sample consists of fewer than 50,000 clones, about 86% of them appearing once. Sequencing used CD4+ T cells from blood buffy coats. These receptor sequences come from a human donor in good health. The CDR3 runs from the conserved cysteine through the conserved F or W. The D gene is left open where the match is weak. Only part of the rows carry a size: once, few, many, or a class if the clone is expanded.

- TRBD1 TRBJ2-3 TRBV2 TGTGCCAGCAGCCGTAGACAGGGGGGATACACAGATACGCAGTATTTT CASSRRQGGYTDTQYF
- - TRBJ1-6 TRBV9 TGTGCCAGCAGCGTACTGGGTGAGGATTCACCCCTCCACTTT CASSVLGEDSPLHF
- - TRBJ1-4 TRBV4-2 TGTGCCAGCAGCCAAGAAGGCAGTCCGTATGAAAAACTGTTTTTT CASSQEGSPYEKLFF
- - TRBJ2-5 TRBV4-2 TGTGCCAGCAGCCAAGATGGATCGCTAAAGACCCAGTACTTC CASSQDGSLKTQYF
- - TRBJ1-4 TRBV2 TGTGCCAGCAGGGTCAGACCCGAGTCGGAAGAAAAACTGTTTTTT CASRVRPESEEKLFF
- - TRBJ2-5 TRBV6-5 TGTGCCAGCAGTTACTCGAAGGCTAGCAGAGAGACCCAGTACTTC CASSYSKASRETQYF
once TRBD2 TRBJ2-5 TRBV7-9 TGTGCCAGCAGCTTAGCTGATGGACTAGCGGGAGCTAAAGGGGAGACCCAGTACTTC CASSLADGLAGAKGETQYF
- - TRBJ2-1 TRBV11-3 TGTGCCAGCAGCTTAGGCACCTACAATGAGCAGTTCTTC CASSLGTYNEQFF
- TRBD1 TRBJ2-3 TRBV10-3 TGTGCCATCAGTGCGGGACAGGGTAAAGATACGCAGTATTTT CAISAGQGKDTQYF
- - TRBJ1-1 TRBV11-2 TGTGCCAGCAGTAAGAGGGTGGCTTGGATGAACACTGAAGCTTTCTTT CASSKRVAWMNTEAFF